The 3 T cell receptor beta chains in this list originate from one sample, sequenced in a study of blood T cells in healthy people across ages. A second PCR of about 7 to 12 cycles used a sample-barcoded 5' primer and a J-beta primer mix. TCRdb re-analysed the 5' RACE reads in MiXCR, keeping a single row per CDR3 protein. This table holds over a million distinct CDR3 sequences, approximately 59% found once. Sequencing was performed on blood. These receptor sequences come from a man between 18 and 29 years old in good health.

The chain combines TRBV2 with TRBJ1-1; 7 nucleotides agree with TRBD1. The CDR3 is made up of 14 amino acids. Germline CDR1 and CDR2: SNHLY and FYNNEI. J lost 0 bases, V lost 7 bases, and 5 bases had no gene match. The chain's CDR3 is CASKTGVVNTEAFF. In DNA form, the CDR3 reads TGTGCCAGCAAAACAGGGGTAGTGAACACTGAAGCTTTCTTT. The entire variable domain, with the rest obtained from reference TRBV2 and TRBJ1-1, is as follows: EPEVTQTPSHQVTQMGQEVILRCVPISNHLYFYWYRQILGQKVEFLVSFYNNEISEKSEIFDDQFSVERPDGSNFTLKIRSTKLEDSAMYFCASKTGVVNTEAFFGQGTRLTVV.

The CDR3 DNA reads TGCGCCAGCAGGCCGGGACTAGCAATCGCCGAGCAGTACTTC. Amino acids: CASRPGLAIAEQYF. The chain combines TRBV10-2 with TRBJ2-7; 9 bases fit TRBD2. The CDR3 has 14 amino acids. CDR1 is WSHSY, CDR2 SAAADI, per germline. After removal of 6 bases from V and 6 bases from J, the junction contained 9 bases not matched to a gene.

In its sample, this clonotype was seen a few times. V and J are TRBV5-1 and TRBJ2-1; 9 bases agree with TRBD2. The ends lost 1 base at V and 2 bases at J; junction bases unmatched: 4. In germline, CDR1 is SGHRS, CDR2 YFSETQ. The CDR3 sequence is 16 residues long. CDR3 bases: TGCGCCAGCAGCTTGATCGCTAGCGGGACCTACAATGAGCAGTTCTTC. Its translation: CASSLIASGTYNEQFF.